One sample yielded the 2 T cell receptor beta chains listed below, sequenced in a study of post-analysis software for immune sequencing data (dated by TCRdb to 2013 to 2016). Study-level results and caveats: Roughly 5 TRBV segments, including TRBV5-6, TRBV5-1 and TRBV20-1, were significantly more frequent in patients than controls.

No antigen has been assigned to these receptors. The library relied on PCR. Sequenced using an Illumina HiSeq 2500. To reduce PCR and sequencing biases, unique molecular identifiers were built into the TCR beta cDNA libraries. Using fastp trimming at Q25 and MiXCR clonotype assembly, TCRdb reanalyzed the public sequencing data and kept in-frame beta chains. Entries are consolidated by CDR3 protein sequence, retaining the most common genes and DNA. The sample includes hundreds of thousands of distinct CDR3 sequences, with roughly 30% observed a single time. The ten largest clones represent around 0.55% of the sample. Specimen: blood. All receptors derive from a girl aged 10-17 years with multiple sclerosis.

This chain uses TRBV10-3 with TRBJ2-7; TRBD2 is a possible D gene (5 bases). Trimming pared 3 bases from V and 2 bases from J, leaving 14 bases between. This CDR3 spans 15 amino acids. Germline CDR1 ENHRY, CDR2 SYGVKD. CDR3 sequence (DNA): TGTGCCATCAGTGAAACCCGACGGGAAACCTACGAGCAGTACTTC. It is translated as CAISETRRETYEQYF.

This clonotype was seen at least ten times. This rearrangement joins TRBV7-2 to TRBJ2-1; D possibly corresponds to TRBD2 (6 bases). This CDR3 has 16 amino acids. Trimming removed 1 base from V and 0 bases from J, with 10 bases in between. CDR1 and CDR2 from the germline V gene are SGHTA and FQGNSA. Written as DNA, the CDR3 is TGTGCCAGCAGCTTAGGCGGGATTACCTCCTACAATGAGCAGTTCTTC. Encoded protein: CASSLGGITSYNEQFF.